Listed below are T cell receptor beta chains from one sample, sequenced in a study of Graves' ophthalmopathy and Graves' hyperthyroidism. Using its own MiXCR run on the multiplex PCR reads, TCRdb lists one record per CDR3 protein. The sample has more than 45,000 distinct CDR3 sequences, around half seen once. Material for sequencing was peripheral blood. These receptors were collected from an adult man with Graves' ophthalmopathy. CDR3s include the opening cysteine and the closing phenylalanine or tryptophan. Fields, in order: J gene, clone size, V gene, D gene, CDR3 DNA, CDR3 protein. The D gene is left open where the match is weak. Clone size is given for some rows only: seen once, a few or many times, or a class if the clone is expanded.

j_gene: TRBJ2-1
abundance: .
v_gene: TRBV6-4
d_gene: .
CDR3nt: TGTGCCAGCAGCGAGACCGCTGAGGGAGACAATGAGCAGTTCTTC
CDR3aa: CASSETAEGDNEQFF

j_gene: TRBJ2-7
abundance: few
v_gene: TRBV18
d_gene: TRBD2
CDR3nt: TGTGCCAGCTCACCATCGGGACTAGCGGGTGCCTACGAGCAGTACTTC
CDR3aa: CASSPSGLAGAYEQYF

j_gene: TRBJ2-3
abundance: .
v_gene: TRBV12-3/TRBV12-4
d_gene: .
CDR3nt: TGTGCCAGCAGTTTGGCCCGAGCCGACACGCAGTATTTT
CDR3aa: CASSLARADTQYF

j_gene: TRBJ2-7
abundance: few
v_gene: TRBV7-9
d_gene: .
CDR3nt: TGTGCCAGCACCGTACACCTCGCCGAGCAGTACTTC
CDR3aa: CASTVHLAEQYF

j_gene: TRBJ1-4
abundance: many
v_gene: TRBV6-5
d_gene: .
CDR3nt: TGTGCCAGCAGGCCGACAGCAACTAATGAAAAACTGTTTTTT
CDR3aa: CASRPTATNEKLFF

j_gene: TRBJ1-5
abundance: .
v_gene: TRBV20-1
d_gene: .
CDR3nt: TGCAGTGCTAGGCCCGGGGTTAGCAATCAGCCCCAGCATTTT
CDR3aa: CSARPGVSNQPQHF

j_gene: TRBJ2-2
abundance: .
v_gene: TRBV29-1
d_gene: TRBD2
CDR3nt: TGCAGCGTTGAAGGAGTATCTAGCGGGAGTTTCGGGGAGCTGTTTTTT
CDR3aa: CSVEGVSSGSFGELFF

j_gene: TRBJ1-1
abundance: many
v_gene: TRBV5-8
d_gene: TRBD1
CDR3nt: TGTGCCAGCAATTCACCGACAGGGGACACTGAAGCTTTCTTT
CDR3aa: CASNSPTGDTEAFF

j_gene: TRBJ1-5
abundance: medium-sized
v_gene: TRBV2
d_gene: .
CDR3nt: TGTGCCAGCAGTGGTACAGTGAATCAGCCCCAGCATTTT
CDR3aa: CASSGTVNQPQHF

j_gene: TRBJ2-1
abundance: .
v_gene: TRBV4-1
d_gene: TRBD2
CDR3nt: TGCGCCAGCAGCCACCCCGGGACTAGCGGGACCAGGCAGTTCTTC
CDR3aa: CASSHPGTSGTRQFF

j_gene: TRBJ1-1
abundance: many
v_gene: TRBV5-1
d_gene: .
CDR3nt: TGCGCCAGCAGCTTGCGTGGTGCGGGCACTGAAGCTTTCTTT
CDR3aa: CASSLRGAGTEAFF

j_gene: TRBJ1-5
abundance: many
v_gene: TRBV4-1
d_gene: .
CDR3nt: TGCGCCAGCAGCCAAGTTCAAGGAGGGGGGAATCAGCCCCAGCATTTT
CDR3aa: CASSQVQGGGNQPQHF

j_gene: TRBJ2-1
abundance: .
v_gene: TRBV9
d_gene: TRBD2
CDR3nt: TGTGCCAGCAGCCCACGACTAGCGGGGACCACAGATACGCAGTTCTTC
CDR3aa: CASSPRLAGTTDTQFF

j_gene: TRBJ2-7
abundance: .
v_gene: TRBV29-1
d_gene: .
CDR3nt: TGCAGCGTTGAAACCAGGCCCTACGAGCAGTACTTC
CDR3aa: CSVETRPYEQYF

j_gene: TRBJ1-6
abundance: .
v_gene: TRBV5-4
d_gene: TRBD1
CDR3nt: TGTGCCAGCAGCTTGGGGACAGGGGATTCACCCCTCCACTTT
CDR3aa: CASSLGTGDSPLHF

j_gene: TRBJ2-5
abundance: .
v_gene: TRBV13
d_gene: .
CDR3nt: TGTGCCAGCAGTTTAGCAGGGGGAGGCCAAGAGACCCAGTACTTC
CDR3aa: CASSLAGGGQETQYF

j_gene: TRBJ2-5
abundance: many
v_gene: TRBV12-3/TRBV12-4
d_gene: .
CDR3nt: TGTGCCAGCAGTCGTACAGGAGAAGAGACCCAGTACTTC
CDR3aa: CASSRTGEETQYF

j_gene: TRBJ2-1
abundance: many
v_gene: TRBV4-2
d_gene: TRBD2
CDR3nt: TGTGCCAGCAGCCACGATCTTAGCGGGAGGGCGGACAATGAGCAGTTCTTC
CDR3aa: CASSHDLSGRADNEQFF

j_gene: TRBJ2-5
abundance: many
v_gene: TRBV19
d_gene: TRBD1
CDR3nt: TGTGCCAGTAGTAGGGACAGGGGTAGTCAAGAGACCCAGTACTTC
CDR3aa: CASSRDRGSQETQYF

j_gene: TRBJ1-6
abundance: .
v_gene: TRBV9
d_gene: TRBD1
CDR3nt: TGTGCCAGCAGCGCCCGGGACAGATCGAAAAATTCACCCCTCCACTTT
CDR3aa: CASSARDRSKNSPLHF

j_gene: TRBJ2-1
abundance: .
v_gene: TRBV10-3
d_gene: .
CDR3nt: TGTGCCATCAGTGAATCCGGGACCAATACCTACAATGAGCAGTTCTTC
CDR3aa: CAISESGTNTYNEQFF

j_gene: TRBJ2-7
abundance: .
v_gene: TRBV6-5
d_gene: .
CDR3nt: TGTGCCAGCAGTTCAGGGACGGGGCCTAGCACCTACGAGCAGTACTTC
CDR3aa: CASSSGTGPSTYEQYF

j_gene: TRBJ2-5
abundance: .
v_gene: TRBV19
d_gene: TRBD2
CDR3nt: TGTGCCAGTAGTATCGCTGCGGGAGGGGGAGAGACCCAGTACTTC
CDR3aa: CASSIAAGGGETQYF

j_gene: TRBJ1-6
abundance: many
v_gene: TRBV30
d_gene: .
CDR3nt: TGTGCCTGGAGTGCCAATTCACCCCTCCACTTT
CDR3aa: CAWSANSPLHF

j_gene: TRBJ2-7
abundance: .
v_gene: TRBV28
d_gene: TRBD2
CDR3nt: TGTGCCAGCACAACTAGCGGGGGGAGCTCCTACGAGCAGTACTTC
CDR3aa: CASTTSGGSSYEQYF

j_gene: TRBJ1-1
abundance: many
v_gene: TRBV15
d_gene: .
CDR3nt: TGTGCCACCAGCGGAATCCCTCCCCGGCGCGCTTTCTTT
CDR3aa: CATSGIPPRRAFF

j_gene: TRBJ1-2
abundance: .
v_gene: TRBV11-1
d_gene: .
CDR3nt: TGTGCCAGCAGCTTGCCGGTAGAGGGCGGCTACACCTTC
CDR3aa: CASSLPVEGGYTF

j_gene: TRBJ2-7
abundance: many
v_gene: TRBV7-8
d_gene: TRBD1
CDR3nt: TGTGCCAGCAGCTCCCGGACAGGGGGCGGCGAGCAGTACTTC
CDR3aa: CASSSRTGGGEQYF

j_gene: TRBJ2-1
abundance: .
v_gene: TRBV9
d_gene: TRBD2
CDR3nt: TGTGCCAGCAGCGCTGGCGGGGGGCCCTACAATGAGCAGTTCTTC
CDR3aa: CASSAGGGPYNEQFF

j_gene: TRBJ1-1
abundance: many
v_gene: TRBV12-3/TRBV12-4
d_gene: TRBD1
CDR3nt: TGTGCCAGCAGGGGGGGACAGGCCTACTTTGAAGCTTTCTTT
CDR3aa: CASRGGQAYFEAFF

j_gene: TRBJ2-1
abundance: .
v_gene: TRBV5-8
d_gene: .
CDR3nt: TGTGCCAGCAGCTTTGACCAGCCCTTAACCTACAATGAGCAGTTCTTC
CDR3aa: CASSFDQPLTYNEQFF

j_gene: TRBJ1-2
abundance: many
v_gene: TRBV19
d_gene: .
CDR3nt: TGTGCCAGTAGTATGTGGGGGAGTCCGGATGGCTACACCTTC
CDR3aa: CASSMWGSPDGYTF

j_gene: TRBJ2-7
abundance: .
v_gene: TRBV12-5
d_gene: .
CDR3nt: TGTGCTAGTGGTTTGGTAGACGGACAGTACTTC
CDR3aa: CASGLVDGQYF

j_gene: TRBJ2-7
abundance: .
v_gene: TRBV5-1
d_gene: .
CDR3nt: TGCGCCAGCAGCTTGGGGACAGAGATCTACGAGCAGTACTTC
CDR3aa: CASSLGTEIYEQYF

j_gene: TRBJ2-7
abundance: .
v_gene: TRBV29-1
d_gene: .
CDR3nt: TGCAGCGTTGAAGAAACAGGGTCCCGGGAGCAGTACTTC
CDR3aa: CSVEETGSREQYF

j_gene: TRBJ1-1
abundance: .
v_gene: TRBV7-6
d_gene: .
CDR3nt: TGTGCCAGCAGCTTAGGGCCTTCGAACACTGAAGCTTTCTTT
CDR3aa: CASSLGPSNTEAFF

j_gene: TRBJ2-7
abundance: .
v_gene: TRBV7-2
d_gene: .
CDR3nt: TGTGCCAGCAGCTTACTGGGCGGACCCTACGAGCAGTACTTC
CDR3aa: CASSLLGGPYEQYF

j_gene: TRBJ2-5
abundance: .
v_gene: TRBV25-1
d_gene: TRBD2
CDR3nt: TGTGCCAGCAGTGACTCGCCGGGGCTAGCGGGAAATCAAGAGACCCAGTACTTC
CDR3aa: CASSDSPGLAGNQETQYF

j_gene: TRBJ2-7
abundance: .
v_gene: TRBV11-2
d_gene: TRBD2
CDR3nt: TGTGCCAGCAGCTTTACGACTAGCGGGAGCCAAGGAAAAGACTACGAGCAGTACTTC
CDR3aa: CASSFTTSGSQGKDYEQYF

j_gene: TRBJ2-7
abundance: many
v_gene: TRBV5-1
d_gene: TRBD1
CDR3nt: TGCGCCAGCAGATTACAGGGGGCCTACGAGCAGTACTTC
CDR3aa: CASRLQGAYEQYF

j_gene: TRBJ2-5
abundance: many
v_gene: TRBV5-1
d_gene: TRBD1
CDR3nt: TGCGCCAGCAGCTTGGCCGGGACAGGGAGAGAGACCCAGTACTTC
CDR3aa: CASSLAGTGRETQYF